The source of this T cell receptor (beta chain) is a study of T cell responses to AZD1222 COVID-19 vaccine. Study conclusions and caveats: The span of vaccine-associated CD4 TCRs extended across spike, with dominance at 160-218 and 743-854. Of spike-specific TCRs, nearly half reportedly target regions left unmutated in variants. It should be noted that donors were predominantly white British and more often female, and clonal diversity was possibly underestimated.

CDR3 length: 15 amino acids. Assay: immunoSEQ multiplex PCR; the TCRdb copy retains only in-frame clones and omits some. The sample has around 120,000 clones; approximately 90% are singletons. On this clone: Its antigen is as yet unknown.

The sample consisted of peripheral blood, taken on day 0 of AZD1222 vaccination. The TCR sequence derives from an adult in good health. The rearrangement uses TRBV21-1 and TRBJ1-6; no check of the table's D call, TRBD1, against the DNA was made. TRBV21-1 represents a pseudogene. The CDR3 loop is CASIPRGQVNSPLHF. For the CDR3, the DNA is TGTGCCAGCATTCCCCGGGGACAGGTTAATTCACCCCTCCACTTT.